This is a list of T cell receptor beta chains from one sample in a study of blood T cell repertoires in COVID-19. Measured with immunoSEQ multiplex PCR; TCRdb has only the in-frame clones, and not every one. This sample yields approximately 270,000 clones, of which 65% to 85% are seen a single time; around a sixth belongs to the top ten. The sample was peripheral blood. Every receptor here comes from a person aged 65-85 years with COVID-19, enrolled during active disease. CDR3s include the opening cysteine and the closing phenylalanine or tryptophan. D genes are given only for firm matches. For some rows the clone size is stated as once, few or many, or as a class when expanded; others skip it.

CDR3 DNA: TGTGCCAGCAGACCCGTTTTGGGGAGCCTAACCTACGAGCAGTACTTC
CDR3 protein: CASRPVLGSLTYEQYF
clone size: -
D gene: -
CDR3 length: 16
J gene: TRBJ2-7
V gene: TRBV7-9

CDR3 DNA: TGTGCCAGCAGCTTGGGACTGAAAACCACAGATACGCAGTATTTT
CDR3 protein: CASSLGLKTTDTQYF
clone size: -
D gene: -
CDR3 length: 15
J gene: TRBJ2-3
V gene: TRBV5-5

CDR3 DNA: TGTGCCAGCAGTCGACAGGCGGACAGGAACACTGAAGCTTTCTTT
CDR3 protein: CASSRQADRNTEAFF
clone size: -
D gene: -
CDR3 length: 15
J gene: TRBJ1-1
V gene: TRBV6-5

CDR3 DNA: TGTGCCAGCAGCCAAGCAGACAGGACCCCGAGCTCCTACGAGCAGTACTTC
CDR3 protein: CASSQADRTPSSYEQYF
clone size: few
D gene: -
CDR3 length: 17
J gene: TRBJ2-7
V gene: TRBV4-2

CDR3 DNA: TGTGCCAGCAGTTTGGGCGATACGCAGTATTTT
CDR3 protein: CASSLGDTQYF
clone size: -
D gene: -
CDR3 length: 11
J gene: TRBJ2-3
V gene: TRBV27

CDR3 DNA: TGTGCCAGCAGCTACGTCGGGTCGGAGACCCAGTACTTC
CDR3 protein: CASSYVGSETQYF
clone size: -
D gene: -
CDR3 length: 13
J gene: TRBJ2-5
V gene: TRBV7-2

CDR3 DNA: TGTGCCAGCAGTCCGCTCCCCGGCACTGAAGCTTTCTTT
CDR3 protein: CASSPLPGTEAFF
clone size: few
D gene: -
CDR3 length: 13
J gene: TRBJ1-1
V gene: TRBV6-5

CDR3 DNA: TGTGCCAGCAGAATCGAGTCGACAGGGACCTACACCTTC
CDR3 protein: CASRIESTGTYTF
clone size: -
D gene: TRBD1
CDR3 length: 13
J gene: TRBJ1-2
V gene: TRBV12-3/TRBV12-4

CDR3 DNA: TGCAGCGTTGATCGAGCTTCTGATACGCAGTATTTT
CDR3 protein: CSVDRASDTQYF
clone size: -
D gene: -
CDR3 length: 12
J gene: TRBJ2-3
V gene: TRBV29-1

CDR3 DNA: TGTGCCAGCAGCCGACTAGCGGGGGTAACAGATACGCAGTATTTT
CDR3 protein: CASSRLAGVTDTQYF
clone size: -
D gene: TRBD2
CDR3 length: 15
J gene: TRBJ2-3
V gene: TRBV2

CDR3 DNA: TGTGCCAGCAGCGACGGGACTTGGACTGAAGCTTTCTTT
CDR3 protein: CASSDGTWTEAFF
clone size: -
D gene: -
CDR3 length: 13
J gene: TRBJ1-1
V gene: TRBV6-2/TRBV6-3

CDR3 DNA: TGTGCCAGCAGCCAAGATCTTAGCGGGGGCAACACCGGGGAGCTGTTTTTT
CDR3 protein: CASSQDLSGGNTGELFF
clone size: -
D gene: TRBD2
CDR3 length: 17
J gene: TRBJ2-2
V gene: TRBV4-2

CDR3 DNA: TGTGCCAGCAACCTTGGACTGGAGACCCAGTACTTC
CDR3 protein: CASNLGLETQYF
clone size: -
D gene: -
CDR3 length: 12
J gene: TRBJ2-5
V gene: TRBV5-8

CDR3 DNA: TGTGCCAGCAGCAAGACTGCGAATAGCAATCAGCCCCAGCATTTT
CDR3 protein: CASSKTANSNQPQHF
clone size: few
D gene: -
CDR3 length: 15
J gene: TRBJ1-5
V gene: TRBV6-5

CDR3 DNA: TGTGCCAGCAGCTTGTTTGGTGTGGCCTCCTACGAGCAGTACTTC
CDR3 protein: CASSLFGVASYEQYF
clone size: -
D gene: -
CDR3 length: 15
J gene: TRBJ2-7
V gene: TRBV5-5

CDR3 DNA: TGTGCCAGCAGTTCAATATTCTTCGCGCGAGGCCTACTGAGTGAAGCTTTCTTT
CDR3 protein: CASSSIFFARGLLSEAFF
clone size: once
D gene: -
CDR3 length: 18
J gene: TRBJ1-1
V gene: TRBV28

CDR3 DNA: TGTGCCAGCAGTTTAACAGGGGCGAGCAATCAGCCCCAGCATTTT
CDR3 protein: CASSLTGASNQPQHF
clone size: few
D gene: TRBD1
CDR3 length: 15
J gene: TRBJ1-5
V gene: TRBV27

CDR3 DNA: TGCGCCAGCAGCCAAGGCGTCGGCGGGACGAGCTCCTACGAGCAGTACTTC
CDR3 protein: CASSQGVGGTSSYEQYF
clone size: few
D gene: -
CDR3 length: 17
J gene: TRBJ2-7
V gene: TRBV4-3

CDR3 DNA: TGTGCCAGCAGCCGGGACAGGGGATTCGGAACCGGGGAGCTGTTTTTT
CDR3 protein: CASSRDRGFGTGELFF
clone size: -
D gene: TRBD1
CDR3 length: 16
J gene: TRBJ2-2
V gene: TRBV14

CDR3 DNA: TGTGCCAGCAGTTCCCCACTCAATGAGCAGTTCTTC
CDR3 protein: CASSSPLNEQFF
clone size: -
D gene: -
CDR3 length: 12
J gene: TRBJ2-1
V gene: TRBV6-2/TRBV6-3

CDR3 DNA: TGCGCCAGCAGCTTGGGGAGTTTTCTGGTTTCAGAGACCCAGTACTTC
CDR3 protein: CASSLGSFLVSETQYF
clone size: -
D gene: -
CDR3 length: 16
J gene: TRBJ2-5
V gene: TRBV5-1

CDR3 DNA: TGTGCCAGCGGGCAGGGGCAAGCGAACACTGAAGCTTTCTTT
CDR3 protein: CASGQGQANTEAFF
clone size: -
D gene: -
CDR3 length: 14
J gene: TRBJ1-1
V gene: TRBV7-3

CDR3 DNA: TGTGCCAGTAAACAGGACAGGGCACCCTACGAGCAGTACTTC
CDR3 protein: CASKQDRAPYEQYF
clone size: -
D gene: TRBD1
CDR3 length: 14
J gene: TRBJ2-7
V gene: TRBV19

CDR3 DNA: TGTGCCAGCAGTGACGTGTTTTTGAACACTGAAGCTTTCTTT
CDR3 protein: CASSDVFLNTEAFF
clone size: -
D gene: -
CDR3 length: 14
J gene: TRBJ1-1
V gene: TRBV2

CDR3 DNA: TGTGCCAGCAGTTCTCGAATTAGCGGGGGGGCCGGTCCCGGGGAGCTGTTTTTT
CDR3 protein: CASSSRISGGAGPGELFF
clone size: -
D gene: TRBD2
CDR3 length: 18
J gene: TRBJ2-2
V gene: TRBV27

CDR3 DNA: TGTGCCACCAGCAGAGACAGGGACTATGGCTACACCTTC
CDR3 protein: CATSRDRDYGYTF
clone size: few
D gene: -
CDR3 length: 13
J gene: TRBJ1-2
V gene: TRBV15

CDR3 DNA: TGTGCCAGCAGTTACAGCGGGAGTGTAGAGACCCAGTACTTC
CDR3 protein: CASSYSGSVETQYF
clone size: -
D gene: TRBD2
CDR3 length: 14
J gene: TRBJ2-5
V gene: TRBV6-2/TRBV6-3

CDR3 DNA: TGCGCCAGCAGCCGTCGACTAGCTGCCGCCGAGCAGTACTTC
CDR3 protein: CASSRRLAAAEQYF
clone size: -
D gene: TRBD2
CDR3 length: 14
J gene: TRBJ2-7
V gene: TRBV4-3

CDR3 DNA: TGTGCCAGCCAACCGCGGGCTAGCGGGAACAATGAGCAGTTCTTC
CDR3 protein: CASQPRASGNNEQFF
clone size: once
D gene: TRBD2
CDR3 length: 15
J gene: TRBJ2-1
V gene: TRBV28

CDR3 DNA: TGTGCCAGCAGTAGAATAACAGGGGCCGGGGAGCTGTTTTTT
CDR3 protein: CASSRITGAGELFF
clone size: few
D gene: TRBD1
CDR3 length: 14
J gene: TRBJ2-2
V gene: TRBV6-5

CDR3 DNA: TGTGCCAGCAGCTACGGACTCTCCGGGGAGCTGTTTTTT
CDR3 protein: CASSYGLSGELFF
clone size: -
D gene: -
CDR3 length: 13
J gene: TRBJ2-2
V gene: TRBV5-6

CDR3 DNA: TGTGCCAGCACCCCCTCGGACAGGGGAGATCAGCCCCAGCATTTT
CDR3 protein: CASTPSDRGDQPQHF
clone size: -
D gene: TRBD1
CDR3 length: 15
J gene: TRBJ1-5
V gene: TRBV28

CDR3 DNA: TGTGCCAGCAGTATAACAGGGGGTAACTATGGCTACACCTTC
CDR3 protein: CASSITGGNYGYTF
clone size: -
D gene: TRBD1
CDR3 length: 14
J gene: TRBJ1-2
V gene: TRBV6-5

CDR3 DNA: TGTGCCAGCAGCCGACAGGGAATCAACGAGCAGTACTTC
CDR3 protein: CASSRQGINEQYF
clone size: -
D gene: TRBD1
CDR3 length: 13
J gene: TRBJ2-7
V gene: TRBV11-1

CDR3 DNA: TGTGCCATCAGTGATATTCGCCGGGATGGCTACACCTTC
CDR3 protein: CAISDIRRDGYTF
clone size: -
D gene: -
CDR3 length: 13
J gene: TRBJ1-2
V gene: TRBV10-3

CDR3 DNA: TGCGCCAGCAGCTTGGGGCCTCAGGGGTCTGGAAACACCATATATTTT
CDR3 protein: CASSLGPQGSGNTIYF
clone size: -
D gene: -
CDR3 length: 16
J gene: TRBJ1-3
V gene: TRBV5-1

CDR3 DNA: TGTGCCAGCAGCTTAGTACCCACTAGCACAGATACGCAGTATTTT
CDR3 protein: CASSLVPTSTDTQYF
clone size: -
D gene: -
CDR3 length: 15
J gene: TRBJ2-3
V gene: TRBV7-6

CDR3 DNA: TGTGCCAGCAGCTGGACCGGGGGGGAGACCCAGTACTTC
CDR3 protein: CASSWTGGETQYF
clone size: -
D gene: TRBD2
CDR3 length: 13
J gene: TRBJ2-5
V gene: TRBV7-2

CDR3 DNA: TGTGCCAGCCATCGGGGGGCCTACGAGCAGTACTTC
CDR3 protein: CASHRGAYEQYF
clone size: -
D gene: TRBD2
CDR3 length: 12
J gene: TRBJ2-7
V gene: TRBV5-5

CDR3 DNA: TGTGCCAGAGAGGGACAGGATAACACTGAAGCTTTCTTT
CDR3 protein: CAREGQDNTEAFF
clone size: -
D gene: TRBD1
CDR3 length: 13
J gene: TRBJ1-1
V gene: TRBV2

CDR3 DNA: TGTGCCTGGAACGCAGGTCTGAACACTGAAGCTTTCTTT
CDR3 protein: CAWNAGLNTEAFF
clone size: -
D gene: -
CDR3 length: 13
J gene: TRBJ1-1
V gene: TRBV30

CDR3 DNA: TGTGCCAGCAGCTTAGAGTGGAGCTCCTACAATGAGCAGTTCTTC
CDR3 protein: CASSLEWSSYNEQFF
clone size: -
D gene: -
CDR3 length: 15
J gene: TRBJ2-1
V gene: TRBV7-2

CDR3 DNA: TGTGCCAGCAACTTACTAGCGGGGGCAGATACGCAGTATTTT
CDR3 protein: CASNLLAGADTQYF
clone size: few
D gene: TRBD2
CDR3 length: 14
J gene: TRBJ2-3
V gene: TRBV28

CDR3 DNA: TGCGCCAGCAGCTTGCGACAGAGCTCCTACAATGAGCAGTTCTTC
CDR3 protein: CASSLRQSSYNEQFF
clone size: -
D gene: -
CDR3 length: 15
J gene: TRBJ2-1
V gene: TRBV5-1

CDR3 DNA: TGTGCCAGCAGCTATTACCCCGGGGACAGCTATGGCTACACCTTC
CDR3 protein: CASSYYPGDSYGYTF
clone size: -
D gene: TRBD1
CDR3 length: 15
J gene: TRBJ1-2
V gene: TRBV7-9

CDR3 DNA: TGTGCCAGCAGCCATTCCGGGACAGGAGGTGAAAAACTGTTTTTT
CDR3 protein: CASSHSGTGGEKLFF
clone size: -
D gene: TRBD1
CDR3 length: 15
J gene: TRBJ1-4
V gene: TRBV28

CDR3 DNA: TGTGCCAGCAGCTTCCAGCGGGGGAGCCTAGGCGGGAGCATCTACGAGCAGTACTTC
CDR3 protein: CASSFQRGSLGGSIYEQYF
clone size: -
D gene: TRBD2
CDR3 length: 19
J gene: TRBJ2-7
V gene: TRBV13

CDR3 DNA: TGTGCCAGCAGCTTGACTAGCGGGGGGTCCAGCTCCTACGAGCAGTACTTC
CDR3 protein: CASSLTSGGSSSYEQYF
clone size: -
D gene: TRBD2
CDR3 length: 17
J gene: TRBJ2-7
V gene: TRBV7-9

CDR3 DNA: TGTGCCAGCAGGGCCGGGACAGGTCAGCCCCAGCATTTT
CDR3 protein: CASRAGTGQPQHF
clone size: -
D gene: TRBD1
CDR3 length: 13
J gene: TRBJ1-5
V gene: TRBV6-5

CDR3 DNA: TGTGCCAGCAGCGTAGGAGGACTTCATACTGAAGCTTTCTTT
CDR3 protein: CASSVGGLHTEAFF
clone size: -
D gene: -
CDR3 length: 14
J gene: TRBJ1-1
V gene: TRBV9

CDR3 DNA: TGTGCCAGCAGCAAAGAGGGGACAGGTCGTTTATCACCCCTCCACTTT
CDR3 protein: CASSKEGTGRLSPLHF
clone size: -
D gene: -
CDR3 length: 16
J gene: TRBJ1-6
V gene: TRBV21-1

CDR3 DNA: TGTGCCAGTAGGGGACAGAGACTAAACACCGGGGAGCTGTTTTTT
CDR3 protein: CASRGQRLNTGELFF
clone size: -
D gene: TRBD1
CDR3 length: 15
J gene: TRBJ2-2
V gene: TRBV19